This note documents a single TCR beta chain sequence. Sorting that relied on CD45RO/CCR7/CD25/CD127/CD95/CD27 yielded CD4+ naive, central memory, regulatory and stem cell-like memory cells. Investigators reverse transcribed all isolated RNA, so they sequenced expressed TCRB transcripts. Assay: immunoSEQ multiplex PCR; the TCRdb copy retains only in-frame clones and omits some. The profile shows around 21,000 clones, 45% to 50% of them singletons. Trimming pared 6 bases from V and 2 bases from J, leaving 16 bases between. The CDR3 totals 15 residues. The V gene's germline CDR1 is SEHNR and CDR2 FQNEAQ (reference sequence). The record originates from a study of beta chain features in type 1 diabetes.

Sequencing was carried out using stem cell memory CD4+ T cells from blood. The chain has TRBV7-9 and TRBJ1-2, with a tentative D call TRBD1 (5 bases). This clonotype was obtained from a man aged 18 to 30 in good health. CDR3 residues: CASRSVRQKNYGYTF. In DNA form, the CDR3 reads TGTGCCAGCAGAAGCGTGCGACAGAAGAACTATGGCTACACCTTC. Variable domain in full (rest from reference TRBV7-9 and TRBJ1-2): DTGVSQNPRHKITKRGQNVTFRCDPISEHNRLYWYRQTLGQGPEFLTYFQNEAQLEKSRLLSDRFSAERPKGSFSTLEIQRTEQGDSAMYLCASRSVRQKNYGYTFGSGTRLTVV.